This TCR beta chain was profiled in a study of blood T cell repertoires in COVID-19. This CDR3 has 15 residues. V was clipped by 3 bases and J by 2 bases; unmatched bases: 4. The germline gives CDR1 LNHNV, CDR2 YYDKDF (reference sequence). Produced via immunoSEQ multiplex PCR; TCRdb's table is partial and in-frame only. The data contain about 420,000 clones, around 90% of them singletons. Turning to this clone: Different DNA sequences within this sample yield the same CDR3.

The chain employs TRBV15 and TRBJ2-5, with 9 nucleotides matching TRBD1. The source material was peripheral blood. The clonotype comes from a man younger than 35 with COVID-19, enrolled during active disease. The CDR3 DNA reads TGTGCCACCAGCAGCCCTGACAGGGGGCAAGAGACCCAGTACTTC. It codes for CATSSPDRGQETQYF.